One and the same sample provided the 5 T cell receptor beta chains below, sequenced in a study of PD-L1 blockade in urothelial cancer. As for time point: peripheral blood 6 weeks after treatment start. Profiled with immunoSEQ multiplex PCR; TCRdb holds only in-frame clones, not every one. The sample consists of around 100,000 clones, 85% to 95% of them appearing once. This specimen was PBMCs, taken around atezolizumab (anti-PD-L1) treatment. The source is a man aged 55 to 69 with urothelial cancer.

This clone was seen a single time. The V and J genes are TRBV7-2 and TRBJ1-2, with D uncertain. Germline lookup yields CDR1 SGHTA and CDR2 FQGNSA. The CDR3 loop spans 11 amino acids. Trimming pared 5 bases from V and 7 bases from J, leaving 8 bases between. CDR3 sequence (DNA): TGTGCCAGCAGCCAAACAGCTGGCTACACCTTC. This encodes CASSQTAGYTF.

The chain joins TRBV19 to TRBJ2-1; 7 bases are shared with TRBD1. The CDR3 contains 13 residues. Germline CDR1 reads LNHDA; CDR2 reads SQIVND (reference sequence). V shed 4 bases and J 7 bases; nucleotides not matched to a gene: 4. CDR3 nucleotide sequence: TGTGCCAGTAGTAAGGGGGCTGCAAATGAGCAGTTCTTC. Translated, it gives CASSKGAANEQFF.

This sequence joins TRBV19 and TRBJ1-6, with D maybe TRBD1 (6 bases). The CDR3 runs to 18 residues. V was pared by 7 bases and J by 0 bases, with 19 bases between. Germline V lookup: CDR1 LNHDA, CDR2 SQIVND (reference sequence). CDR3 sequence (DNA): TGTGCCAGTATAGGTGGGGGCGGCACTTCCTCCTATAATTCACCCCTCCACTTT. As protein: CASIGGGGTSSYNSPLHF.

The chain carries TRBV5-8 and TRBJ2-7; a possible D gene is TRBD2 (5 bases). The CDR3 is made up of 15 amino acids. The V end lost 4 bases, the J end lost 7 bases, and 21 bases lay between the germline ends. The germline V gene has CDR1 SGHTS and CDR2 YDEGEE. CDR3: CASSGRLSTFREQYF. The CDR3, as DNA: TGTGCCAGCAGCGGGAGACTATCTACCTTTCGGGAGCAGTACTTC.

The CDR3 loop is CASSYVRGAGYEQYF. The CDR3 DNA sequence: TGTGCCAGCAGTTATGTCCGGGGGGCAGGCTACGAGCAGTACTTC. The chain recombines TRBV6-5 with TRBJ2-7, with a weak D call TRBD2 (7 bases). V was clipped by 3 bases and J by 3 bases, with 15 bases between them. The length of the CDR3 is 15 residues. Germline loops: CDR1 MNHEY, CDR2 SVGAGI.